The entry below gives a single TCR beta chain sequence along with its context. V lost 6 bases and J lost 0, with 4 bases in between. The CDR3 consists of 12 residues. CDR1 and CDR2 (germline): LGHDT, YNNKEL (reference sequence). Those who participated ranged in age from roughly 18 to 90 years and resided in about 24 US areas. Each participant's cohort was designated according to participant-reported clinical history. The sample belongs to a study of blood T cell repertoires in COVID-19. In the study's own analysis: Reference gene primer amplification in the assay estimated nucleated cell counts. The table came from immunoSEQ multiplex PCR; TCRdb's copy has only in-frame clones and leaves some out. V and J calls and clone size are copied from that table; D and trimming were computed from the DNA. This table has about 200,000 clones, around 81% appearing once.

The sequencing sample was made of PBMCs or T cells enriched from blood (not recorded which). The J gene is TRBJ2-3, the V gene TRBV3-1 (or the pseudogene TRBV3-2); no definite D call. This TCR was sampled from a woman aged 45-59 years with acute COVID-19. In nucleotides, the CDR3 is TGTGCCAGCAGTCGGAGCACAGATACGCAGTATTTT. As protein: CASSRSTDTQYF.